The 6 T cell receptor beta chains presented below share a single source sample, sequenced in a study of glioma-infiltrating T cells after dendritic cell vaccination. Time point indicated: after dendritic cell vaccination, including at tumor progression/relapse. Generated by immunoSEQ multiplex PCR, the TCRdb table keeps only in-frame clones and is missing some. The repertoire consists of tens of thousands of clones, with around nine tenths occurring once and the leading ten covering 5.3%. This sample comprised blood, obtained after dendritic cell vaccination. The receptors shown here come from a human donor with glioblastoma.

The count of this clone is one. This chain links TRBV5-8 with TRBJ2-7, with 8 nucleotides matching TRBD2. Per the germline V gene, CDR1 is SGHTS and CDR2 is YDEGEE. V shed 5 bases and J 3 bases; nucleotides not matched to a gene: 13. The CDR3 extends over 16 amino acids. CDR3 loop: CASRSFTSSGLYEQYF. In nucleotides, the CDR3 is TGTGCCAGCAGGTCCTTTACCTCTAGCGGGCTCTACGAGCAGTACTTC.

This CDR3 reads CASSSEPGGYGVETQYF. Written as DNA, the CDR3 is TGTGCCAGTAGTTCCGAACCAGGGGGTTATGGTGTAGAGACCCAGTACTTC. This chain uses TRBV19 with TRBJ2-5; 7 bases match TRBD1. V lost 5 bases to trimming and J lost 4 bases; unmatched junction nucleotides: 16. The germline gives CDR1 LNHDA, CDR2 SQIVND (reference sequence). The CDR3 loop spans 17 amino acids.

The chain employs TRBV4-2 and TRBJ2-1; 7 positions match TRBD2. The CDR3 length is 19 residues. Germline V gives CDR1 LGHNA, CDR2 YNFKEQ. Trimming removed 1 base from V and 6 bases from J; junction bases left unmatched: 18. For the CDR3, the DNA is TGTGCCAGCAGCCAAGTACGGGGCATTGGCGCGGGAGCCGCCAATGAGCAGTTCTTC. This codes for CASSQVRGIGAGAANEQFF.

V gene TRBV9 combines with J gene TRBJ2-5; D ambiguous. The DNA matches TRBJ2-7 better at its end, which makes the J call doubtful. Germline V gene lookup returns CDR1 SGDLS and CDR2 YYNGEE. This CDR3 is built from 14 residues. The CDR3 coding sequence is TGTGCCAGCAGCGTAAATTACGGTGCCTACGAGCAGTACTTC. Translated, it gives CASSVNYGAYEQYF.

The V call is TRBV28, the J call TRBJ1-5, with D unclear. This CDR3 is built from 11 residues. Trimming cost V 3 bases and J 7 bases, with 4 bases left between them. Germline CDR1 and CDR2: MDHEN and SYDVKM. The CDR3 DNA follows: TGTGCCAGCAGTTTGGGCCAGCCCCAGCATTTT. This gives the protein CASSLGQPQHF.

V is TRBV29-1 and J is TRBJ1-3, with a tentative D call TRBD1 (5 bases). The CDR3 sequence is 11 residues long. CDR1 SQVTM and CDR2 ANQGSEA come from the germline V gene. V lost 7 bases, J lost 4 bases, and 8 bases lay in between. The CDR3 reads CSGRGGNTIYF. CDR3 DNA: TGCAGCGGCCGGGGGGGAAACACCATATATTTT.